This TCR beta chain was retrieved from a study of cytomegalovirus exposure and HLA in healthy donors. Overall study results and limits: A later analysis linked around 15,000 TCR beta sequences to HLA alleles at 0.05 false discovery rate. In an earlier analysis, about 87% or about 30%: the productive usage of most TCR beta V segments.

The sample holds a few counts of this clone. As yet, its antigen is unknown. The primer mix had 60 Vbeta and 13 Jbeta primers. The method was immunoSEQ multiplex PCR; TCRdb's version includes in-frame clones alone and lacks a portion of them. The data hold more than 80,000 clones, with 65% to 80% observed a single time. The sample was PBMCs. The receptor was derived from a woman in her 70s in good health and CMV-seropositive.

The CDR3 DNA follows: TGTGCCATCAGAGAAGGCGGGGGTACAGATACGCAGTATTTT. Its protein is CAIREGGGTDTQYF. The rearrangement uses TRBV10-3 and TRBJ2-3, with 7 bases matching TRBD2. CDR3 length: 14 amino acids. The trim removed 6 bases at V and 3 bases at J, leaving 6 bases unmatched. Germline assignment: CDR1 ENHRY and CDR2 SYGVKD.